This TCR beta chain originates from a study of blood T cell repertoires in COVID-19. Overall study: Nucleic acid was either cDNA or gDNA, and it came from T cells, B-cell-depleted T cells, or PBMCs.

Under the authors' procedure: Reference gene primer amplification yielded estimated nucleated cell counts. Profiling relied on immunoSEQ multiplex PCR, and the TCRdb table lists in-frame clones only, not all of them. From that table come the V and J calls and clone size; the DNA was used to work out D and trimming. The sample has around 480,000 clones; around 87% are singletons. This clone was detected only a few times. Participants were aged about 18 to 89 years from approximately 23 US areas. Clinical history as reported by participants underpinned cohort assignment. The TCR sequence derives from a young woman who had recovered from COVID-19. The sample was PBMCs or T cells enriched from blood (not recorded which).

CDR3 DNA sequence: TGTGCCAGCAGTCGCCAGCCGGGGGACACTGAAGCTTTCTTT. Translation: CASSRQPGDTEAFF. The genes are TRBV2 and TRBJ1-1, with D perhaps matching TRBD1 (5 bases). CDR3 length: 14 residues. From germline, CDR1 is SNHLY and CDR2 FYNNEI. V dropped 5 bases and J dropped 3 bases, with 13 bases sitting between them.